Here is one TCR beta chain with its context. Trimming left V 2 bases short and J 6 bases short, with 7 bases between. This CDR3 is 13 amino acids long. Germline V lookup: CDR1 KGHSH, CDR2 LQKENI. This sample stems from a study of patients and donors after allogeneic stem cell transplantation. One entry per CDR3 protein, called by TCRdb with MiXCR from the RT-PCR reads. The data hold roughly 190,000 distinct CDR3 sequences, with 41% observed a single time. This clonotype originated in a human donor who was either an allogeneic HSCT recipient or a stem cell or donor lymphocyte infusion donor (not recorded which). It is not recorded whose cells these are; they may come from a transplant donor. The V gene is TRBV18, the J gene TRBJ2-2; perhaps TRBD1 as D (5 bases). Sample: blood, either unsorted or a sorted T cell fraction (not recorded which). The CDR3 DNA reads TGTGCCAGCTCACCAGGGGCGGCCGGGGAGCTGTTTTTT. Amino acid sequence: CASSPGAAGELFF.